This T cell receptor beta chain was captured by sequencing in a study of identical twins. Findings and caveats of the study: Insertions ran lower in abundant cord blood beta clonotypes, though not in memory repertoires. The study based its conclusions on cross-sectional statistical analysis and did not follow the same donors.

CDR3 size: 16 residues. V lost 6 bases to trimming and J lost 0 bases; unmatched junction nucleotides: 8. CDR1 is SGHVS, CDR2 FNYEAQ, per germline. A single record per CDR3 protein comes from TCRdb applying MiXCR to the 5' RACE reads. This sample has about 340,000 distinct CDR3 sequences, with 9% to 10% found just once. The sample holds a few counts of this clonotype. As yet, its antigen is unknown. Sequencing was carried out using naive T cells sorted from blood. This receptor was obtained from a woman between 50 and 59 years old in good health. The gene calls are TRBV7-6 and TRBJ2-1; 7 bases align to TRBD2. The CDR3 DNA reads TGTGCCAGCAGTTCACGGGGCGGGAGCTCCTACAATGAGCAGTTCTTC. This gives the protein CASSSRGGSSYNEQFF.